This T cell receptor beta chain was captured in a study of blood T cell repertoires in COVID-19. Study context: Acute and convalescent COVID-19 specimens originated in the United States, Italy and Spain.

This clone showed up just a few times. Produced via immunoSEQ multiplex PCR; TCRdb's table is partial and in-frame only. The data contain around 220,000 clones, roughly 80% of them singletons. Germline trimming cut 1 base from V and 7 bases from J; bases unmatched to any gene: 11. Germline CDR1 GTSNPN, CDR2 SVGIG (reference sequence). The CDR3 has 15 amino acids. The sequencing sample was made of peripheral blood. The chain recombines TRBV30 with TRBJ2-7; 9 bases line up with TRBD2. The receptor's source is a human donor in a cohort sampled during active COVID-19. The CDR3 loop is CAWSGIAGVVGEQYF. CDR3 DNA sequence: TGTGCCTGGAGTGGCATAGCGGGAGTTGTGGGGGAGCAGTACTTC.